The 22 T cell receptor beta chains in this list originate from one sample, sequenced in a study of cytomegalovirus exposure and HLA in healthy donors (TCRdb year 2017). The library came from the immunoSEQ multiplex PCR assay. Held by TCRdb, this immuneACCESS table contains in-frame sequences only and omits some clones. Under half of the omission traces to an unresolved V gene where checked; the cause of the rest is unknown. Here the sample has 190,000 or so clones; roughly 80% occur a single time. About 3% of the sample goes to the ten largest clones. The sequenced sample was PBMCs. The source of these receptors is a woman aged 18-35 years in good health and CMV-seropositive.

This clone was counted only a few times. The V gene is TRBV7-9, the J gene TRBJ1-1; D is undetermined. This CDR3 has 13 amino acids. V was pared by 6 bases and J by 4 bases, with 12 bases between. Germline values: CDR1 SEHNR, CDR2 FQNEAQ (reference sequence). DNA of the CDR3: TGTGCCAGCAGTCAAGGATCGGGCACTGAAGCTTTCTTT. This codes for CASSQGSGTEAFF.

V gene TRBV7-9 combines with J gene TRBJ1-4; the match to TRBD1 covers 10 bases. This CDR3 contains 17 residues. Germline V gene data show CDR1 as SEHNR and CDR2 as FQNEAQ (reference sequence). J lost 5 bases, V lost 3 bases, and 9 bases had no gene match. The CDR3 loop is CASSFGGTGAQNEKLFF. In DNA form, the CDR3 reads TGTGCCAGCAGCTTCGGGGGGACAGGGGCCCAAAATGAAAAACTGTTTTTT.

The rearrangement links TRBV6-5 to TRBJ2-2; TRBD1 is a possible D gene (5 bases). Looked up from germline, CDR1 is MNHEY and CDR2 is SVGAGI. Deletions cut 2 bases from V and 5 bases from J, with 12 bases between. The CDR3 length is 15 residues. The CDR3 spells CASSYVSGPTGELFF. CDR3 coding DNA: TGTGCCAGCAGTTACGTCTCAGGGCCTACCGGGGAGCTGTTTTTT.

The chain links TRBV29-1 to TRBJ2-5, with TRBD1 identical over 8 bases. From germline, CDR1 is SQVTM and CDR2 ANQGSEA. J lost 5 bases, V lost 5 bases, and 10 bases had no gene match. CDR3 length: 14 residues. The CDR3 DNA is TGCAGCGTTCTAGGACAGGGAGGAGGGGAGACCCAGTACTTC. It encodes CSVLGQGGGETQYF.

J is TRBJ2-7 and V is TRBV13; 10 bases map to TRBD1. Germline V lookup: CDR1 PRHDT, CDR2 FYEKMQ (reference sequence). Trimming cost V 0 bases and J 1 base; bases outside gene matches: 3. The CDR3 sequence is 16 residues long. CDR3 coding DNA: TGTGCCAGCAGCTTAGGGGGACAGGGGCCATCCTACGAGCAGTACTTC. It codes for CASSLGGQGPSYEQYF.

This clone was found once. This rearrangement joins TRBV4-1 to TRBJ1-2; no clear D. V was cut by 0 bases and J by 5 bases, with 7 bases left in between. The germline V gene encodes CDR1 MGHRA and CDR2 YSYEKL. The CDR3 runs to 13 residues. This CDR3 is CASSQDPGYGYTF. Here the CDR3 DNA reads TGCGCCAGCAGCCAAGATCCCGGGTATGGCTACACCTTC.

The J gene is TRBJ1-5, the V gene TRBV27; no definite D call. CDR1 is MNHEY and CDR2 is SMNVEV in the germline V gene (reference sequence). The CDR3 is made up of 13 amino acids. V lost 10 bases to trimming and J lost 4 bases, with 14 bases between them. The CDR3 nucleotides read TGTGCCACCTCGCCCGGGTGGAATCAGCCCCAGCATTTT. Its protein product is CATSPGWNQPQHF.

V and J are TRBV6-1 and TRBJ2-2, with 7 bases fitting TRBD2. The CDR3 contains 12 residues. The germline CDR1 and CDR2 sequences are MNHNS and SASEGT. The junction had 0 bases not matched to a gene; V was cut back by 5 bases and J by 6 bases. CDR3 DNA: TGTGCCAGCAGTCGGGGGGCCGGGGAGCTGTTTTTT. Translation: CASSRGAGELFF.

The rearrangement joins TRBV5-1 to TRBJ1-1, with D tentatively TRBD1 (6 bases). This CDR3 is 15 amino acids long. The V and J ends lost 3 bases and 0 bases respectively, with 12 bases between them. Per the germline V gene, CDR1 is SGHRS and CDR2 is YFSETQ. CDR3 region: CASSYTTGMNTEAFF. CDR3 nucleotides: TGCGCCAGCAGCTATACTACAGGGATGAACACTGAAGCTTTCTTT. Combining the CDR3 with reference TRBV5-1 and TRBJ1-1 gives the whole variable domain KAGVTQTPRYLIKTRGQQVTLSCSPISGHRSVSWYQQTPGQGLQFLFEYFSETQRNKGNFPGRFSGRQFSNSRSEMNVSTLELGDSALYLCASSYTTGMNTEAFFGQGTRLTVV.

The V gene is TRBV6-1, the J gene TRBJ1-1, with a possible D match to TRBD1 (5 bases). The CDR3 runs to 13 residues. The germline V gene has CDR1 MNHNS and CDR2 SASEGT. Between the trimmed V and J ends, which lost 7 bases and 0 bases, there was a span of 9 bases. In nucleotides, the CDR3 is TGTGCCAGCAAAGGACATTTGAACACTGAAGCTTTCTTT. This translates into CASKGHLNTEAFF.

Note on this clone: Distinct nucleotide sequences in the sample also encode this CDR3. The J gene is TRBJ1-6, the V gene TRBV27; weak D call: TRBD1 (5 bases). CDR3 length equals 13 residues. Deletions cut 3 bases from V and 8 bases from J, with 8 bases between. Per germline, CDR1 MNHEY and CDR2 SMNVEV (reference sequence). The CDR3: CASSFRGDSPLHF. The CDR3 DNA reads TGTGCCAGCAGTTTTCGGGGGGATTCACCCCTCCACTTT.

The CDR3 DNA is TGTGCTAGTGGTTTGAACAGGGGGCACCGGGGGCCGCGAGTCGGTCGGTTCTTC. Protein: CASGLNRGHRGPRVGRFF. The V and J genes are TRBV12-5 and TRBJ2-1, with TRBD1 identical over 9 bases. This CDR3 region has 18 residues. Per germline, CDR1 LGHNT and CDR2 FRNRAP. J was trimmed by 15 bases and V by 2 bases; bases with no gene match: 23.

The chain joins TRBV2 to TRBJ1-2, with a possible D match to TRBD1 (6 bases). The CDR3 is 12 residues long. V was trimmed by 5 bases and J by 7 bases, leaving 11 bases between them. Germline V gene lookup returns CDR1 SNHLY and CDR2 FYNNEI. For the CDR3, the DNA is TGTGCCAGCAGTTCAGGGGATGGTGGCTACACCTTC. Translation: CASSSGDGGYTF.

The CDR3 DNA sequence: TGTGCCAGCAGCTTCGGCAGGGGTACAGATACGCAGTATTTT. Translated, it gives CASSFGRGTDTQYF. The chain is built from TRBV7-9 and TRBJ2-3; D might be TRBD1 (6 bases). The CDR3 is 14 amino acids. In germline, CDR1 is SEHNR, CDR2 FQNEAQ (reference sequence). Trimming took off 3 bases at V and 3 bases at J, with 10 bases between the two ends. The variable domain in full, with the rest retrieved from reference TRBV7-9 and TRBJ2-3, is DTGVSQNPRHKITKRGQNVTFRCDPISEHNRLYWYRQTLGQGPEFLTYFQNEAQLEKSRLLSDRFSAERPKGSFSTLEIQRTEQGDSAMYLCASSFGRGTDTQYFGPGTRLTVL.

This clone was detected a few times. The J gene is TRBJ2-7, the V gene TRBV12-5; 9 positions agree with TRBD2. After removal of 2 bases from V and 2 bases from J, the junction contained 4 bases not matched to a gene. This CDR3 is 15 amino acids long. The germline V gene has CDR1 LGHNT and CDR2 FRNRAP. The CDR3 spells CASGLMASGAYEQYF. CDR3 in DNA: TGTGCTAGTGGTTTGATGGCTAGCGGGGCCTACGAGCAGTACTTC.

This clone was seen a few times. The chain combines TRBV25-1 with TRBJ1-3; perhaps TRBD1 as D (6 bases). V shed 3 bases and J shed 1 base, with 10 bases lying between them. CDR1 is MGHDK, CDR2 SYGVNS, per germline. This CDR3 is built from 15 residues. CDR3 coding DNA: TGTGCCAGCAGTGAGCCTGGGACATCTGGAAACACCATATATTTT. It is translated as CASSEPGTSGNTIYF.

The V gene is TRBV6-1, the J gene TRBJ2-7; possible D gene TRBD2, 5 bases. Trimming removed 1 base at V and 5 bases at J, with 18 bases between. Germline CDR1 reads MNHNS; CDR2 reads SASEGT. The CDR3 runs 16 residues. This CDR3 is CASSEVGLGAKDEQYF. In DNA, the CDR3 is TGTGCCAGCAGTGAAGTCGGTTTGGGAGCTAAGGACGAGCAGTACTTC.

The V and J genes are TRBV5-1 and TRBJ2-2; 7 nucleotides line up with TRBD2. V lost 4 bases, J lost 0 bases, and 3 bases stayed unmatched. Germline values: CDR1 SGHRS, CDR2 YFSETQ. The CDR3 loop spans 15 amino acids. The DNA of the CDR3 is TGCGCCAGCAGCACCGGACTAGCGAACACCGGGGAGCTGTTTTTT. Translation gives CASSTGLANTGELFF.

The chain combines TRBV6-5 with TRBJ1-2; TRBD1 matches at 10 bases. V shed 5 bases, J shed 0 bases, and the junction held 3 bases outside the gene matches. This CDR3 has 15 amino acids. Germline loops: CDR1 MNHEY, CDR2 SVGAGI. In DNA form, the CDR3 reads TGTGCCAGCAGTACGGGACAGGGGACTAACTATGGCTACACCTTC. Translation gives CASSTGQGTNYGYTF.

The chain links TRBV7-9 to TRBJ1-2; D call uncertain. The CDR3 has 13 residues. The V gene lost 1 base and the J gene lost 6 bases, with 9 bases spanning the gap. Per the germline V gene, CDR1 is SEHNR and CDR2 is FQNEAQ (reference sequence). CDR3 nucleotides: TGTGCCAGCAGCTTAGGACAAGACGATGGCTACACCTTC. Translation gives CASSLGQDDGYTF.

The J gene is TRBJ2-2, the V gene TRBV25-1; 7 bases match TRBD1. The CDR3 spans 15 residues. The J segment lost 6 bases and the V segment lost 2 bases, leaving 6 bases of the junction unmatched. Germline V lookup: CDR1 MGHDK, CDR2 SYGVNS. The DNA of the CDR3 is TGTGCCAGCAGTGAAGACCAGGGGGAAGCCGGGGAGCTGTTTTTT. It specifies CASSEDQGEAGELFF.

The J gene is TRBJ2-7, the V gene TRBV9; TRBD1 aligns across 7 bases. Trimming at V came to 3 bases and at J to 7 bases, leaving 7 bases not matched to a gene. CDR1 is SGDLS and CDR2 is YYNGEE in the germline V gene. This CDR3 has 13 residues. The CDR3 DNA follows: TGTGCCAGCAGCGCCGCCTACAGGGGAGAGCAGTACTTC. This encodes CASSAAYRGEQYF. Using reference TRBV9 and TRBJ2-7 for the parts outside the CDR3, the full variable domain is DSGVTQTPKHLITATGQRVTLRCSPRSGDLSVYWYQQSLDQGLQFLIQYYNGEERAKGNILERFSAQQFPDLHSELNLSSLELGDSALYFCASSAAYRGEQYFGPGTRLTVT.